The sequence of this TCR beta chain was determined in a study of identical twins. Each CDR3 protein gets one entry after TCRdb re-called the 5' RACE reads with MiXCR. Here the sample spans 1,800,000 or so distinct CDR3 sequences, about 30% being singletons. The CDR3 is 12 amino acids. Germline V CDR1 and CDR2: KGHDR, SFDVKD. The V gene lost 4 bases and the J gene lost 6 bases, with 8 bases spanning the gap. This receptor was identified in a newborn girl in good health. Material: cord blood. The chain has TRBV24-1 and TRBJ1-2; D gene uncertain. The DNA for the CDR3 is TGTGCCACCAGTGACCTGACGGATGGCTACACCTTC. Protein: CATSDLTDGYTF.